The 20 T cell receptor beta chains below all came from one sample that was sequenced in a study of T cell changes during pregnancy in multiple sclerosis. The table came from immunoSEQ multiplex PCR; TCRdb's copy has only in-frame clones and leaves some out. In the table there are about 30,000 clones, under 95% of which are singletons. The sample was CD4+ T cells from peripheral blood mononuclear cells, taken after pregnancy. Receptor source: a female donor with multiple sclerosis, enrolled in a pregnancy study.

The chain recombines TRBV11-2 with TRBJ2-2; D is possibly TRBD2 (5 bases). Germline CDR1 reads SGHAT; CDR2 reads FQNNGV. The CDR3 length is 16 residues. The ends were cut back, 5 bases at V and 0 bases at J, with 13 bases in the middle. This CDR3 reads CASSIQTGTNTGELFF. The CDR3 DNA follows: TGTGCCAGCAGCATTCAGACGGGGACGAACACCGGGGAGCTGTTTTTT.

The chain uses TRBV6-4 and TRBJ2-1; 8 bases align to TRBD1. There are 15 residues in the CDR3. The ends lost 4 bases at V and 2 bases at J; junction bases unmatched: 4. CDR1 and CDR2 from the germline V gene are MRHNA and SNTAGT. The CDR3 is CASSVQGAAYNEQFF. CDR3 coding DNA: TGTGCCAGCAGTGTTCAGGGGGCTGCCTACAATGAGCAGTTCTTC.

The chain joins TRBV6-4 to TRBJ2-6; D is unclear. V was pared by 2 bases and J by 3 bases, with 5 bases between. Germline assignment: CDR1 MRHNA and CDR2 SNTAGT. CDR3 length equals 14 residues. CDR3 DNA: TGTGCCAGCAGTGACCCTTTTGGGGCCAACGTCCTGACTTTC. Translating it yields CASSDPFGANVLTF.

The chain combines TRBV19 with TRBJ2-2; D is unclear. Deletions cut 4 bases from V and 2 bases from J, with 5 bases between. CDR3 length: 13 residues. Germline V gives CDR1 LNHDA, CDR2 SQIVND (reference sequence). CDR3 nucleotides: TGTGCCAGTAGTACCTCTAACACCGGGGAGCTGTTTTTT. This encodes CASSTSNTGELFF. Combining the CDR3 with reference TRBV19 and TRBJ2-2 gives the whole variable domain DGGITQSPKYLFRKEGQNVTLSCEQNLNHDAMYWYRQDPGQGLRLIYYSQIVNDFQKGDIAEGYSVSREKKESFPLTVTSAQKNPTAFYLCASSTSNTGELFFGEGSRLTVL.

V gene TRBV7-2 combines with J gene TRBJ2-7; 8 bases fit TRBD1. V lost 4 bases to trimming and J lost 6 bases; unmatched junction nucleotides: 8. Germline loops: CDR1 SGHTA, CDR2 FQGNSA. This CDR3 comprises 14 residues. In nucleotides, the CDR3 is TGTGCCAGCAGCTCCCGGACAGGGCGCGGCGAGCAGTACTTC. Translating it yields CASSSRTGRGEQYF.

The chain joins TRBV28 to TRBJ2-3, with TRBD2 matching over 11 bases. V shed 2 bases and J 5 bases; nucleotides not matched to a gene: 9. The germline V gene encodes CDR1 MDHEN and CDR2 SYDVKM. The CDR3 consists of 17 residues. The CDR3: CASSLTSGSSLGDTQYF. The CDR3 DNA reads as TGTGCCAGCAGTTTAACTAGCGGGAGTTCTCTTGGAGATACGCAGTATTTT.

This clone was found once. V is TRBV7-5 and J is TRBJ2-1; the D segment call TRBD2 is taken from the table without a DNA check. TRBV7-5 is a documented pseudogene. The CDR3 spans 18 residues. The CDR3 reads CVRSLADLAGACYNEQFF. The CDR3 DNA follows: TGTGTCAGAAGCTTAGCCGATCTAGCGGGAGCCTGCTACAATGAGCAGTTCTTC.

CDR3 residues: CASSIGDIGRGYGYTF. CDR3 nucleotides: TGTGCCAGTAGTATAGGCGATATCGGCAGGGGTTATGGCTACACCTTC. This chain links TRBV19 with TRBJ1-2; perhaps TRBD1 as D (6 bases). V was trimmed by 1 base and J by 5 bases, leaving 17 bases between them. The CDR3 is 16 amino acids. Germline CDR1 reads LNHDA; CDR2 reads SQIVND (reference sequence).

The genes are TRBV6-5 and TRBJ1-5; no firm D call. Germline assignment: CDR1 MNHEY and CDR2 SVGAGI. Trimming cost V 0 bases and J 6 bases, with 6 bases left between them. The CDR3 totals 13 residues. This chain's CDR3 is CASSYSSGQPQHF. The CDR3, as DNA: TGTGCCAGCAGTTACTCGAGCGGTCAGCCCCAGCATTTT.

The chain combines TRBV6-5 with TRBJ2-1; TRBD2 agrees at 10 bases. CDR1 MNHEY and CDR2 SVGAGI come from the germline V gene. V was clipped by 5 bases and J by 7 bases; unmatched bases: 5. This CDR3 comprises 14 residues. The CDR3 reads CASSTSGTSNEQFF. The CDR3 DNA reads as TGTGCCAGCAGTACTAGCGGGACTAGTAATGAGCAGTTCTTC.

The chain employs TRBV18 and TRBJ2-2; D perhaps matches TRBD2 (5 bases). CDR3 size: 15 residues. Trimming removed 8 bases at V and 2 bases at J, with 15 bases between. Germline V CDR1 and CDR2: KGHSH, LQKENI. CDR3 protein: CASTQSGSNTGELFF. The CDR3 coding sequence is TGTGCCAGCACCCAAAGCGGCTCCAACACCGGGGAGCTGTTTTTT. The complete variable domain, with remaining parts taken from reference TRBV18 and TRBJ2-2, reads NAGVMQNPRHLVRRRGQEARLRCSPMKGHSHVYWYRQLPEEGLKFMVYLQKENIIDESGMPKERFSAEFPKEGPSILRIQQVVRGDSAAYFCASTQSGSNTGELFFGEGSRLTVL.

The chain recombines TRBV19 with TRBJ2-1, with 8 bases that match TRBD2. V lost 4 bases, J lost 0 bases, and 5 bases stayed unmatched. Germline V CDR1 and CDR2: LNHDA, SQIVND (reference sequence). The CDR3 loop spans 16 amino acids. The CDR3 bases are TGTGCCAGTAGTAGGGGTAGCGGGACCTCCTACAATGAGCAGTTCTTC. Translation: CASSRGSGTSYNEQFF.

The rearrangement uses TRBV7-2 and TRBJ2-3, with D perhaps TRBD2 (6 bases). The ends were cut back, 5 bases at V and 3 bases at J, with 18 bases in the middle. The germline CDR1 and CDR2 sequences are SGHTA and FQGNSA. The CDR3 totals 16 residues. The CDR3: CASSPLGGLVTDTQYF. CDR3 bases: TGTGCCAGCAGCCCACTTGGGGGGTTAGTGACAGATACGCAGTATTTT.

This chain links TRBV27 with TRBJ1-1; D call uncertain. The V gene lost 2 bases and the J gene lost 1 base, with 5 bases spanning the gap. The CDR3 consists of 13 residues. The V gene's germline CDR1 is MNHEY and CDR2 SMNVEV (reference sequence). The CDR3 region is CASSLVANTEAFF. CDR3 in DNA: TGTGCCAGCAGTTTAGTGGCGAACACTGAAGCTTTCTTT.

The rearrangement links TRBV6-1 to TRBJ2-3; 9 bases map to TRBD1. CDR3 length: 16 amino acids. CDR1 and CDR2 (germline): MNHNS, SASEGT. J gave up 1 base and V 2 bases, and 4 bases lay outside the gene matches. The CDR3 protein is CASSERWDRGTDTQYF. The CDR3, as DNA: TGTGCCAGCAGTGAAAGATGGGACAGGGGCACAGATACGCAGTATTTT.

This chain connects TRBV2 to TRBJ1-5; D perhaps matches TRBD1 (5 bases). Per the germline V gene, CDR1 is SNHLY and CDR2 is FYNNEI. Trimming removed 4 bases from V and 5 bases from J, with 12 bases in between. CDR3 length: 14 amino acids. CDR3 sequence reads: CASSGGRDYQPQHF. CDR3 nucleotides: TGTGCCAGCAGTGGAGGCAGGGATTATCAGCCCCAGCATTTT. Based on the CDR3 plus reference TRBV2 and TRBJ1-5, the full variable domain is EPEVTQTPSHQVTQMGQEVILRCVPISNHLYFYWYRQILGQKVEFLVSFYNNEISEKSEIFDDQFSVERPDGSNFTLKIRSTKLEDSAMYFCASSGGRDYQPQHFGDGTRLSIL.

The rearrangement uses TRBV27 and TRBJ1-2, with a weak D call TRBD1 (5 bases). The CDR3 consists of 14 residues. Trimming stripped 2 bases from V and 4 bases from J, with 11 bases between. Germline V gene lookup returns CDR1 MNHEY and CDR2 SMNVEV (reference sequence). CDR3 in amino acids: CASSLIGGRYGYTF. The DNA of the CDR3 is TGTGCCAGCAGTTTAATCGGGGGACGCTATGGCTACACCTTC.

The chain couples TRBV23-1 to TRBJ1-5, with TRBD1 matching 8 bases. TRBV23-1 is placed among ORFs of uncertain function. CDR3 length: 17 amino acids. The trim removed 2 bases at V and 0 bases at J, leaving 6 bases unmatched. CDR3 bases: TGCGCCAGCAGTCAAGAGGACAGGGTTTATAGCAATCAGCCCCAGCATTTT. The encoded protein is CASSQEDRVYSNQPQHF.

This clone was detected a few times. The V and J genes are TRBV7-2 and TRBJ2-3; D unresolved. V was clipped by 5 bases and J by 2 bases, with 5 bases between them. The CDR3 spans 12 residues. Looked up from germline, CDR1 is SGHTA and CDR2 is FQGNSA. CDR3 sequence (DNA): TGTGCCAGCAGCCCTTACACAGATACGCAGTATTTT. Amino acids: CASSPYTDTQYF.

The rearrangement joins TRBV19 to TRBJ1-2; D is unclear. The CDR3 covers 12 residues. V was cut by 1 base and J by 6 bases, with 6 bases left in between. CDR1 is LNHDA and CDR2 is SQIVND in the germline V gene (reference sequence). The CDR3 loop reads CASSIAGNGYTF. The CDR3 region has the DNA TGTGCCAGTAGTATAGCGGGGAATGGCTACACCTTC.